This T cell receptor (beta chain) was captured in a study of technical replicates of blood from several donors. Sequencing used immunoSEQ multiplex PCR; TCRdb keeps in-frame clones, though not all of them. Among roughly 60,000 clones, roughly 90% were seen once, and the ten largest hold roughly 4.9%. Germline loops: CDR1 SNHLY, CDR2 FYNNEI. The length of the CDR3 is 12 residues. V was pared by 6 bases and J by 10 bases, with 15 bases between. Material: PBMCs. This chain uses TRBV2 with TRBJ1-2; tentative D call: TRBD1 (5 bases). The source of this sequence is a human donor in good health. Some clones in this sample may be carry-over from other donors' samples. CDR3 DNA sequence: TGTGCCAGCAGGAAGGACAAAGGCATCTACACCTTC. It yields the protein CASRKDKGIYTF. Looking up the rest from reference TRBV2 and TRBJ1-2 gives the full variable domain: EPEVTQTPSHQVTQMGQEVILRCVPISNHLYFYWYRQILGQKVEFLVSFYNNEISEKSEIFDDQFSVERPDGSNFTLKIRSTKLEDSAMYFCASRKDKGIYTFGSGTRLTVV.